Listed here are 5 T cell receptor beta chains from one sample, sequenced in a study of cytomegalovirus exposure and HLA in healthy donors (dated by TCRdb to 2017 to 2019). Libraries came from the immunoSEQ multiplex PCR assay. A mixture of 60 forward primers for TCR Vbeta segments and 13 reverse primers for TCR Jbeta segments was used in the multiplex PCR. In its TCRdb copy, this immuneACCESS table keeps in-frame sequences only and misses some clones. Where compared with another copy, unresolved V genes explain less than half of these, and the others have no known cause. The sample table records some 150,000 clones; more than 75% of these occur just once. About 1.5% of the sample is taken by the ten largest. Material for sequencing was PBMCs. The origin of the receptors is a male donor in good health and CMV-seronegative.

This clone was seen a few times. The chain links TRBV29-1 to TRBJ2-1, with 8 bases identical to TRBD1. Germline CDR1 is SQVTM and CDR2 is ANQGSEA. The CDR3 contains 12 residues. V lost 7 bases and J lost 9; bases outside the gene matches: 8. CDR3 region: CSATGQVAEQFF. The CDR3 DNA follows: TGCAGCGCAACGGGACAGGTGGCTGAGCAGTTCTTC.

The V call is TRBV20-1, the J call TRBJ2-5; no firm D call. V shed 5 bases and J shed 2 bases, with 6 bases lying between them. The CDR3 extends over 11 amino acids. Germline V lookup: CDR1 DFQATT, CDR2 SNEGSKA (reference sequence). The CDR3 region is CSAPPQETQYF. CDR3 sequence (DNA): TGCAGTGCTCCCCCACAAGAGACCCAGTACTTC.

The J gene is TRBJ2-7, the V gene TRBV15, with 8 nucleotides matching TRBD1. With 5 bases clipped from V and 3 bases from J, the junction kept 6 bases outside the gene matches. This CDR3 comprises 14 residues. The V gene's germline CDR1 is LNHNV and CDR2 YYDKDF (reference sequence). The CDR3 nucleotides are TGTGCCACCAGCCCAACAGGGGGAGACTACGAGCAGTACTTC. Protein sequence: CATSPTGGDYEQYF.

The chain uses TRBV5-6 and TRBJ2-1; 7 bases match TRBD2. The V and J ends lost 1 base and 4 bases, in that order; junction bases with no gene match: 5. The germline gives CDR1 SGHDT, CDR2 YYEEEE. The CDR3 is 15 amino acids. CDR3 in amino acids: CASSLTGGRYNEQFF. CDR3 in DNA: TGTGCCAGCAGCTTGACGGGGGGACGATACAATGAGCAGTTCTTC.

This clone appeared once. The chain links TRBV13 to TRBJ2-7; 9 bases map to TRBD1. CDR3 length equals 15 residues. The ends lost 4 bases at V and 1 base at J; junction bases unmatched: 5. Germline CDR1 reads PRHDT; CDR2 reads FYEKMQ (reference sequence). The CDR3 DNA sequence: TGTGCCAGCAGCTCGACCGGGACAGGGTCCTACGAGCAGTACTTC. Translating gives CASSSTGTGSYEQYF.